This T cell receptor (beta chain) was documented in a study of OX40 agonist ivuxolimab in advanced cancers. With 4 bases removed from V and 0 bases from J, the gap between germline ends came to 9 bases. The length of the CDR3 is 14 residues. Germline-derived CDR1 and CDR2 are SGHAT and FQNNGV. Clones were read by immunoSEQ multiplex PCR, and TCRdb kept only the in-frame ones, dropping some. The data contain roughly 70,000 clones, about 91% of them singletons. J is TRBJ1-2 and V is TRBV11-2, with D possibly TRBD1 on 5 matching bases. The source was CD4+ or CD8+ T cells sorted from blood, collected in a trial of the OX40 agonist ivuxolimab. The sequence was collected from an adult with an advanced solid tumor such as melanoma, head and neck, liver or kidney cancer. For the CDR3, the DNA is TGTGCCAGCAGCTGGAGGGGTCCTAACTATGGCTACACCTTC. Protein sequence: CASSWRGPNYGYTF.